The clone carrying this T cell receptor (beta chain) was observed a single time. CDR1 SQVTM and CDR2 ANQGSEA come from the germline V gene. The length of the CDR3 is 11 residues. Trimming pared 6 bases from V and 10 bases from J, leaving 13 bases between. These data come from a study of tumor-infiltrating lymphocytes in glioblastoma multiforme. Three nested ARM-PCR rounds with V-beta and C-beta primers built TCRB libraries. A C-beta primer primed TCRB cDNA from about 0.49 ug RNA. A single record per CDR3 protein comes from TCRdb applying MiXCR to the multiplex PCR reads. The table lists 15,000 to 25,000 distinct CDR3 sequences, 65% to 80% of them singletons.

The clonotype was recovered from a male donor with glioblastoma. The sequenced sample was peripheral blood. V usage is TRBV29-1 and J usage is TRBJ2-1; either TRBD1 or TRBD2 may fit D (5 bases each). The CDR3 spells CSVGTSCEQFF. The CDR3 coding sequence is TGCAGCGTCGGGACCAGTTGCGAGCAGTTCTTC.